The clone carrying this TCR beta chain occurred many times. Its matching antigen is unknown. TCRdb re-called the 5' RACE reads through MiXCR, storing one row per CDR3 protein. In the table there are 450,000 to 500,000 distinct CDR3 sequences, roughly an eighth of which are singletons. The CDR3 has 12 amino acids. V shed 6 bases and J shed 6 bases, with 10 bases lying between them. Germline V gene data show CDR1 as LGHDT and CDR2 as YNNKEL (reference sequence). The entry originates in a study of identical twins. General observations from the study: For monozygotic twins, models underestimated out-of-frame TCR alpha sharing. Abundant cord blood beta clonotypes carried fewer insertions; memory repertoires showed none. There is a chance that invariant MAIT and iNKT cells partially muddied zero-insertion analyses.

These data were also reused for a study on yellow fever vaccine responses in identical twins.

Sequences were obtained from CD4+ T cells sorted from blood. The TCR comes from a woman younger than 30 in good health. The chain is built from TRBV3-1 and TRBJ2-3, with D uncertain. The CDR3 DNA is TGTGCCAGCAGTCAAACCGAGGATACGCAGTATTTT. It specifies CASSQTEDTQYF.